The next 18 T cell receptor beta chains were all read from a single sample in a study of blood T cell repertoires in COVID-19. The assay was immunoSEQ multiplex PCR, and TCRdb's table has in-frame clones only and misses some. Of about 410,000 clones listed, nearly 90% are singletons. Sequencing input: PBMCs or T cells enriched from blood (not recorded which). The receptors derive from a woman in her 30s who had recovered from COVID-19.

CDR3 sequence reads: CASSPPRQGGRNTEAFF. For the CDR3, the DNA is TGTGCCAGCTCACCACCAAGACAGGGTGGGAGGAACACTGAAGCTTTCTTT. This chain uses TRBV18 with TRBJ1-1, with TRBD1 matching over 7 bases. After removal of 0 bases from V and 1 base from J, the junction contained 8 bases not matched to a gene. Looked up from germline, CDR1 is KGHSH and CDR2 is LQKENI. CDR3 size: 17 residues. The variable domain in full, completed from reference TRBV18 and TRBJ1-1, reads NAGVMQNPRHLVRRRGQEARLRCSPMKGHSHVYWYRQLPEEGLKFMVYLQKENIIDESGMPKERFSAEFPKEGPSILRIQQVVRGDSAAYFCASSPPRQGGRNTEAFFGQGTRLTVV.

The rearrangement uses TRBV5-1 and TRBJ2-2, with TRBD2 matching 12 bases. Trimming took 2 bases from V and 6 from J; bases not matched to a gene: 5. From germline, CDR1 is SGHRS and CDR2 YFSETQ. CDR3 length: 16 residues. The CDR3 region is CASSFTSGGLSGELFF. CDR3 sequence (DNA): TGCGCCAGCAGCTTCACTAGCGGGGGGCTCTCCGGGGAGCTGTTTTTT.

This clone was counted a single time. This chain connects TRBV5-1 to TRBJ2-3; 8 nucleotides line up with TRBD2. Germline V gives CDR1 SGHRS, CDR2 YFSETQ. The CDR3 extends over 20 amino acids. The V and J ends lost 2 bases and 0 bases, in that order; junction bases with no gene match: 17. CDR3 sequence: CASSLKHWGRLARSTDTQYF. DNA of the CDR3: TGCGCCAGCAGCTTAAAGCATTGGGGGAGACTAGCGAGAAGCACAGATACGCAGTATTTT.

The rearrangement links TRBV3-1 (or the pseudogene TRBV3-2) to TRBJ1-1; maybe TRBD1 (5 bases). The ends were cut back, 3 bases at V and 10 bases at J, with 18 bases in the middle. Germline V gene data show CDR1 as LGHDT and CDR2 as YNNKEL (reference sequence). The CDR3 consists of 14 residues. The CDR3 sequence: CASSQDTGPPGAFF. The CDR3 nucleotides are TGTGCCAGCAGCCAGGATACAGGACCCCCGGGAGCTTTCTTT.

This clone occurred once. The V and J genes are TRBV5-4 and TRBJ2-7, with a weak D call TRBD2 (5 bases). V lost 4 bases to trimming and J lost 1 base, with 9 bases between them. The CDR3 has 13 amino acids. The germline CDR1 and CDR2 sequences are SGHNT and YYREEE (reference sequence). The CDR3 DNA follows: TGTGCCAGCAGCCGAGGGTTTTCCTACGAGCAGTACTTC. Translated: CASSRGFSYEQYF.

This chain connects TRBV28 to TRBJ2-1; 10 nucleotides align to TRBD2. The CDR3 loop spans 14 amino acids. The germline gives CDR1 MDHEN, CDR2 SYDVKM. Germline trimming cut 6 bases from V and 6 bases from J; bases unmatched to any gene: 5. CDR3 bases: TGTGCCAGCAGCCTGACTAGCGGGTCCAATGAGCAGTTCTTC. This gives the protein CASSLTSGSNEQFF.

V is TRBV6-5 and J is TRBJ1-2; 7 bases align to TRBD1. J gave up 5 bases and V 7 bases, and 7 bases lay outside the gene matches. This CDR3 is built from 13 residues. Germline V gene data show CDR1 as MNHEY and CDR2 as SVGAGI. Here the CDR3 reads CASTPGTAYGYTF. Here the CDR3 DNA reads TGTGCCAGCACGCCGGGGACAGCTTATGGCTACACCTTC.

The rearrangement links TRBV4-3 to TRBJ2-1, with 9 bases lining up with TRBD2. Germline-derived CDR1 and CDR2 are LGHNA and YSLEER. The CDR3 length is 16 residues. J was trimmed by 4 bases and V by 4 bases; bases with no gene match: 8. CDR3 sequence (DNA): TGCGCCAGCAGCCGTACCTCTAGCGGGGTGTACAATGAGCAGTTCTTC. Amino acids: CASSRTSSGVYNEQFF.

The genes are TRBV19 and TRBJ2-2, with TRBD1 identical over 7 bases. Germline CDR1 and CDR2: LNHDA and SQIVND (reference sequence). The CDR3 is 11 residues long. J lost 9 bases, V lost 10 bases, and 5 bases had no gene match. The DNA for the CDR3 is TGTGCCACCGTGACAGGGCGGGAGCTGTTTTTT. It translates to CATVTGRELFF. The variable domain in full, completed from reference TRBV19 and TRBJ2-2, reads DGGITQSPKYLFRKEGQNVTLSCEQNLNHDAMYWYRQDPGQGLRLIYYSQIVNDFQKGDIAEGYSVSREKKESFPLTVTSAQKNPTAFYLCATVTGRELFFGEGSRLTVL.

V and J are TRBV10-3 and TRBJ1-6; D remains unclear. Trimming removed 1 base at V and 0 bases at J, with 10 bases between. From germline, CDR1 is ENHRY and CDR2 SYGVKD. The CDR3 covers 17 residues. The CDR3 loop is CAISEFGPSSYNSPLHF. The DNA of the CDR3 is TGTGCCATCAGTGAGTTTGGGCCGAGCTCCTATAATTCACCCCTCCACTTT.

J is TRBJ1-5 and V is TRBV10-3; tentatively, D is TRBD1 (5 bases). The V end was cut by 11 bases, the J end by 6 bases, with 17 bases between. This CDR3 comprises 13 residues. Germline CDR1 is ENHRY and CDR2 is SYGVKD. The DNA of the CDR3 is TGTGCCTCATCACCGGGGGAGGTTCAGCCCCAGCATTTT. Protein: CASSPGEVQPQHF.

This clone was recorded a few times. CDR3 coding DNA: TGTGCCAGCAGGCAACTTTATAGCAATCAGCCCCAGCATTTT. Amino acids: CASRQLYSNQPQHF. This chain joins TRBV7-2 and TRBJ1-5; D ambiguous. The germline CDR1 and CDR2 sequences are SGHTA and FQGNSA. V was clipped by 6 bases and J by 0 bases, with 9 bases between them. The CDR3 loop spans 14 amino acids.

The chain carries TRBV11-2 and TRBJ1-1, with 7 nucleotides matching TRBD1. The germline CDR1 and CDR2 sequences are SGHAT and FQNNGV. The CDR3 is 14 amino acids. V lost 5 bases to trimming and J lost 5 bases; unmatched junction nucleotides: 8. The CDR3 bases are TGTGCCAGCAGCGACGACAGGGTCTGGACTGAAGCTTTCTTT. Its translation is CASSDDRVWTEAFF.

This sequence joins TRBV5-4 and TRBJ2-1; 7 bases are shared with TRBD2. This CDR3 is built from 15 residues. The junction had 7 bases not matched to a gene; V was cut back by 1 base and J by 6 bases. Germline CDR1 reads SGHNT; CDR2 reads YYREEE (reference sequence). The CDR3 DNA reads TGTGCCAGCAGCTTGTTGGCGGGAGTGAGCAATGAGCAGTTCTTC. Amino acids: CASSLLAGVSNEQFF.

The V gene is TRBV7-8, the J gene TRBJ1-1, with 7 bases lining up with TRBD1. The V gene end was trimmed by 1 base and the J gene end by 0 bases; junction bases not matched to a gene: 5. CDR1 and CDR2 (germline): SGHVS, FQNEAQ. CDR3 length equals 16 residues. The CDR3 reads CASSLEGQLMNTEAFF. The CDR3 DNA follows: TGTGCCAGCAGCTTAGAGGGACAGCTCATGAACACTGAAGCTTTCTTT.

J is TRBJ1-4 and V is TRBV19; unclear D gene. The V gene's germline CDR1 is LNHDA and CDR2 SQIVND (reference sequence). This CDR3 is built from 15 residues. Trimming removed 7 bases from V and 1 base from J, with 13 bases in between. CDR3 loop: CASTPRYLTNEKLFF. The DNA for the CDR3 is TGTGCCAGTACCCCGAGGTACCTAACTAATGAAAAACTGTTTTTT.

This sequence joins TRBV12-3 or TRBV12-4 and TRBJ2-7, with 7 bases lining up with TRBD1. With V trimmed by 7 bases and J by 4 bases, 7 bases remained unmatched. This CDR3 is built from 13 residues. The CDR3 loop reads CASKLGGEYEQYF. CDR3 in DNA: TGTGCCAGCAAGTTAGGGGGCGAGTACGAGCAGTACTTC.

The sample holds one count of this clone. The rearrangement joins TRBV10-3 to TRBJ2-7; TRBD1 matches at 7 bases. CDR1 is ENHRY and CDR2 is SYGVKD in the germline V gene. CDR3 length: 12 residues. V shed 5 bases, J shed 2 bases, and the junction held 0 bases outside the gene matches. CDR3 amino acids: CAISQGAYEQYF. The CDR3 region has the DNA TGTGCCATCAGTCAGGGGGCCTACGAGCAGTACTTC.